A selection of T cell receptor beta chains follows, all from one sample in a study of cytomegalovirus exposure and HLA in healthy donors. The data were produced by immunoSEQ multiplex PCR, yet TCRdb's version contains in-frame clones alone and is incomplete. The sample lists 150,000 to 200,000 clones, around 80% occurring once. The sample was PBMCs. The receptors derive from a girl between 5 and 17 years old in good health and CMV-seropositive. The CDR3 runs from the conserved cysteine through the conserved F or W.

>TRBJ2-1|TRBV5-1
CASSLRPGLTYNEQFF
>TRBJ2-7|TRBV30
CAWSVSGQGRLGLVSYEQYF
>TRBJ2-3|TRBV10-3
CAISETSGGRDTQYF
>TRBJ2-3|TRBV9
CASSSGLAGFSTDTQYF
>TRBJ1-2|TRBV7-3
CASRVGDGYTF
>TRBJ2-1|TRBV5-1
CASSPQAYNEQFF
>TRBJ2-7|TRBV5-1
CASSLTGPSSYEQYF
>TRBJ1-2|TRBV29-1
CSVDRDREGNYGYTF
>TRBJ2-5|TRBV5-4
CASSLLTNQETQYF
>TRBJ2-3|TRBV29-1
CSVEPTPGTGDADTQYF
>TRBJ2-2|TRBV2
CASSVNSGRTANTGELFF
>TRBJ2-5|TRBV7-9
CASSLVGGTGLQETQYF
>TRBJ1-2|TRBV28
CASRHPQVGQRNYGYTF
>TRBJ2-7|TRBV5-1
CASSLVSLWEGPNYEQYF
>TRBJ2-3|TRBV19
CARAVTKTSTDTQYF
>TRBJ1-1|TRBV10-3
CAISTGGALLGAFF
>TRBJ2-1|TRBV5-1
CASSDRSGGAGNEQFF
>TRBJ1-2|TRBV5-4
CASSNFGQGSGFTF
>TRBJ2-5|TRBV10-3
CAISGTGTGKETQYF
>TRBJ1-1|TRBV7-2
CASRVDPSTEAFF